This T cell receptor (beta chain) was documented in a study of human T cells and chemical hapten exposure. Across the study: Patients were mainly female, each with alopecia areata, totalis or universalis.

This clonotype showed up just a few times. CDR1 is MNHEY and CDR2 is SMNVEV in the germline V gene (reference sequence). Trimming stripped 7 bases from V and 3 bases from J, with 19 bases between. This CDR3 comprises 15 residues. TCRdb recomputed calls from the RACE reads with MiXCR, one row per CDR3 protein. The sample shows 120,000 or so distinct CDR3 sequences, 10% to 12% of them seen only once. The time point is: patch test 3, about 24 weeks after DPC sensitization. Treatment of the sample: therapeutic diphenylcyclopropenone sensitization with weekly scalp DPC. This sequence originates from a woman in her fifties or sixties with alopecia areata. Some clones in this sample may be carry-over from other donors' samples. V gene TRBV27 combines with J gene TRBJ2-7; D is uncertain. This specimen was whole blood, taken in connection with sensitization to the hapten diphenylcyclopropenone (DPC). The CDR3 region has the DNA TGTGCCAGCAAGTGGGCAGCAGCCGGTCTCTACGAGCAGTACTTC. Translation gives CASKWAAAGLYEQYF.